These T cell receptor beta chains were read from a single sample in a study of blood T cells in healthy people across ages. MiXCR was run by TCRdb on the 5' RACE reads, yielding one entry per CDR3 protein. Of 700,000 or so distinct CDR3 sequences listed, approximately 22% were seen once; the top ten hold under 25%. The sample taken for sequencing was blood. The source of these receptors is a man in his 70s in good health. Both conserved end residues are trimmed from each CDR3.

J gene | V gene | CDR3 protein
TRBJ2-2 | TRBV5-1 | AGSLDGQGFGGELF
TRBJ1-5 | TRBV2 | ASSTGDQPQH
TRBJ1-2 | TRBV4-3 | ASSQALPDRGYGYT
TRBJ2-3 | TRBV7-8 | ASGSKRGLAGTDTQY
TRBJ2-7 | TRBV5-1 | ASSLAPGDRIGEQY
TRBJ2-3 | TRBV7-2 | ASSLGPRPSPTDTQY
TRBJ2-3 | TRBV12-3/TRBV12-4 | ASSLQRGEDTQY
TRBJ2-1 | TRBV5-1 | ASSLGAGTSGANEQF
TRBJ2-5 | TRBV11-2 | ASSTNPGQIPVAQY
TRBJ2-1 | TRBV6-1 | ASRGNPPDNEQF
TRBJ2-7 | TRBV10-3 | AISDARTKDYEQY
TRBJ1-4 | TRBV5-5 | ASSLYGAQATNEKLF
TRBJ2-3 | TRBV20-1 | SAIPPQGQSTDTQY
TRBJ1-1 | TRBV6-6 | ASVPGRQNTEAF
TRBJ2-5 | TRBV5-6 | ASSLGSGSIFVGTQY
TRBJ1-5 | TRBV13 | ASSYDRNQPQH
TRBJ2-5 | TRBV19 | ASRAPGETQY
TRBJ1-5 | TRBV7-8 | ASSFSSGNQPQH
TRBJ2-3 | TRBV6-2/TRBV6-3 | ASSYSSGAYTDTQY
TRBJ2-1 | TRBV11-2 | ASSPGAGGYNEQF
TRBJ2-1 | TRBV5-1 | ASGPGDRYNEQF
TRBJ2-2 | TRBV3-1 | ASRTPGGTGELF
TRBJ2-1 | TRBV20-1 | SAAVSDNEQF
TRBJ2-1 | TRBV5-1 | ASSEAGGRLFEQF
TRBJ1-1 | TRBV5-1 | ASRYDTGNTEAF
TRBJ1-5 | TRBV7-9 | ASSTGTLDNQPQH
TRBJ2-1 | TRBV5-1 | ASSLRQGNNEQF
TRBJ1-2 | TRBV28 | ASSRADHYGYT
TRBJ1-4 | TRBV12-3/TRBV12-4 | ASSRDPGPTNEKLF
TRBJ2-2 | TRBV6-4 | ASRSRGGELF
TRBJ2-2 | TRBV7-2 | ASSSRDTNTGELF
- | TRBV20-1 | SALGLAGVSSYDEQF
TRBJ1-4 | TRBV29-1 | SVLGGLNEKLF
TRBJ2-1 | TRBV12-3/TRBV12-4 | ASRTRGGGYNEQF
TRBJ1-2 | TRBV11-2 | ASSLGQQGGYDYT
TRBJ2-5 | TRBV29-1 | SVDSGSQETQY
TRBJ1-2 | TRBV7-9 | ASSPLRGNYGYT
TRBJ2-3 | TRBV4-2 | ASSRAGGRNTQY
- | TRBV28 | ASSLGGFYEQF
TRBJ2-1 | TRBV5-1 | ASSLGQGSAYNEQF
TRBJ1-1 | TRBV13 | ASHPTMGTEAF
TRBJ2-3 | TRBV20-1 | SASGFPTDTQY
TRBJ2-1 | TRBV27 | ASSLSVKGGRF
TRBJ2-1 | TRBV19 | ASSTTGVYEQF
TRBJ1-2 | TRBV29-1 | SVEERLFGYT
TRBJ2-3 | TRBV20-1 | SARMAESTDTQY
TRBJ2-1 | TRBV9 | ASSVASYYNEQF
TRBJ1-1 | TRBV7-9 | ASFKGNTEAF
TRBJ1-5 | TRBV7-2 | ASSFINQPQH
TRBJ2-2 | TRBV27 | ASSLEGFRDTGELF
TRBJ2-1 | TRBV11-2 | ASSLFKRSTGYNEQF
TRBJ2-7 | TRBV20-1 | SARGATQHGSSYEQY
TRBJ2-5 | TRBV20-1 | SATPTQGQGRWTQY
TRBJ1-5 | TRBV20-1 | SATDREHQPQH